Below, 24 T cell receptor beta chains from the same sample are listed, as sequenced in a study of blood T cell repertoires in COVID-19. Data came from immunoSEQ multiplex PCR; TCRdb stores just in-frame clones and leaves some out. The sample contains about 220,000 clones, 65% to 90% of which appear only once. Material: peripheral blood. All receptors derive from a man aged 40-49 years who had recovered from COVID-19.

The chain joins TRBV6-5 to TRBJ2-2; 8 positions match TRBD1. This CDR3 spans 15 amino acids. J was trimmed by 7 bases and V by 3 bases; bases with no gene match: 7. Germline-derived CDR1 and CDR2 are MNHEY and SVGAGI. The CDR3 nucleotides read TGTGCCAGCAGTTATCAGGACAGGGCCTTCGGGGAGCTGTTTTTT. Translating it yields CASSYQDRAFGELFF.

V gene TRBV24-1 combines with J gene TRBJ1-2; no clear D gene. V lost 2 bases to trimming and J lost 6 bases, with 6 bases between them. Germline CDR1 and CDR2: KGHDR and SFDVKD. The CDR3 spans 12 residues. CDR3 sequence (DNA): TGTGCCACCAGTGATTCCGGGGATGGCTACACCTTC. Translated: CATSDSGDGYTF.

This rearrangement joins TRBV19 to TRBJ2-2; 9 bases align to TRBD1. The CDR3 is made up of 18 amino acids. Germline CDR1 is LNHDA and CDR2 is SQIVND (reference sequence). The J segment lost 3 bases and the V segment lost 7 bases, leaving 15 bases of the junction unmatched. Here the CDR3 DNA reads TGTGCCAGTACAGATCCGGGACAGGGATCGGGGGACACCGGGGAGCTGTTTTTT. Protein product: CASTDPGQGSGDTGELFF.

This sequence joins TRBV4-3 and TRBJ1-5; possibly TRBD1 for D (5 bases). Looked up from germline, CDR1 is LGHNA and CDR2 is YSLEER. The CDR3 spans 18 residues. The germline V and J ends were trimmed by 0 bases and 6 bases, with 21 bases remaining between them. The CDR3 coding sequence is TGCGCCAGCAGCCAAGAATTAAGCCGGTTGGGGAGGGGTCAGCCCCAGCATTTT. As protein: CASSQELSRLGRGQPQHF.

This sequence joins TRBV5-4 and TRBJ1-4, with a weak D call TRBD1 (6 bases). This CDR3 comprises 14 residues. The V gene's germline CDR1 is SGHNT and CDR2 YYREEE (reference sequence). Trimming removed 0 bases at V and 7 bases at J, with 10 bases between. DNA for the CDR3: TGTGCCAGCAGCTTGGCGGGGGGCCTTGAAAAACTGTTTTTT. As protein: CASSLAGGLEKLFF. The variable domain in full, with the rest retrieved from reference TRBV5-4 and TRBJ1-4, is ETGVTQSPTHLIKTRGQQVTLRCSSQSGHNTVSWYQQALGQGPQFIFQYYREEENGRGNFPPRFSGLQFPNYSSELNVNALELDDSALYLCASSLAGGLEKLFFGSGTQLSVL.

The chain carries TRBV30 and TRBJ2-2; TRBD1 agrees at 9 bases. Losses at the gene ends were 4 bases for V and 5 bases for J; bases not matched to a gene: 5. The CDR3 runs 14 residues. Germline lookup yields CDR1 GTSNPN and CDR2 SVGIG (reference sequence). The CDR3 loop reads CAWIGQGTTGELFF. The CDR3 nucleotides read TGTGCCTGGATTGGACAGGGGACAACCGGGGAGCTGTTTTTT.

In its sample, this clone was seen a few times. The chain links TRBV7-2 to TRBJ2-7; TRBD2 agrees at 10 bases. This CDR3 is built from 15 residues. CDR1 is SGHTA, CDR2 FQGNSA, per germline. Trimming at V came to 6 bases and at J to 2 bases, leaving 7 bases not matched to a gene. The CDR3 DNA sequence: TGTGCCAGCAGGCCATCCGGACTAGCGGCCTACGAGCAGTACTTC. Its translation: CASRPSGLAAYEQYF.

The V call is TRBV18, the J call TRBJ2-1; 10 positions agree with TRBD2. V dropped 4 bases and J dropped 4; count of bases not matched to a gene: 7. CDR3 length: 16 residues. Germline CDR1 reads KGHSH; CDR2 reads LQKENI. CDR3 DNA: TGTGCCAGCTCACTAGGACTAGCGGCTATATACAATGAGCAGTTCTTC. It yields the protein CASSLGLAAIYNEQFF.

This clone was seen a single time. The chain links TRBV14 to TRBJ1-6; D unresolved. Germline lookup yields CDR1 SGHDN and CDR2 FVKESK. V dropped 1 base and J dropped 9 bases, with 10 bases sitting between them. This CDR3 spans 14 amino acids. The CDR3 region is CASSQVLGVSPLHF. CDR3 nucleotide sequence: TGTGCCAGCAGCCAAGTCCTCGGGGTTTCACCCCTCCACTTT. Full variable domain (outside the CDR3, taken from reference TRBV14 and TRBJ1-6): EAGVTQFPSHSVIEKGQTVTLRCDPISGHDNLYWYRRVMGKEIKFLLHFVKESKQDESGMPNNRFLAERTGGTYSTLKVQPAELEDSGVYFCASSQVLGVSPLHFGNGTRLTVT.

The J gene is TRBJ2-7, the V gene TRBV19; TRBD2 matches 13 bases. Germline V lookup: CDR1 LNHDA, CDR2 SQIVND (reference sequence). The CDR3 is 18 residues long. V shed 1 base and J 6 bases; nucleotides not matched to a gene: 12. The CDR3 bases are TGTGCCAGTAGTATAGGTCGACTAGCGGGAGGCCGGCTCTCCGAGCAGTACTTC. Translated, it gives CASSIGRLAGGRLSEQYF.

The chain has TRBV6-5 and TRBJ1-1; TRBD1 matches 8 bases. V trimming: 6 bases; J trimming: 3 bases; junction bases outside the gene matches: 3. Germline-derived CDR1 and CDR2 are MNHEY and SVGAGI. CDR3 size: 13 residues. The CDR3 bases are TGTGCCAGCAGCAAACAGGGGGACACTGAAGCTTTCTTT. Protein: CASSKQGDTEAFF.

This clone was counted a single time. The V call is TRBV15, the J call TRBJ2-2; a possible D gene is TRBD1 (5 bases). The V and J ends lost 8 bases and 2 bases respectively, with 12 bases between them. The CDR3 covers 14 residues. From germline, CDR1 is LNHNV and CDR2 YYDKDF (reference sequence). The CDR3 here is CATDRQLNTGELFF. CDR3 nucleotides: TGTGCCACCGACCGACAGCTTAACACCGGGGAGCTGTTTTTT. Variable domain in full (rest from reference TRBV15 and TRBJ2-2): DAMVIQNPRYQVTQFGKPVTLSCSQTLNHNVMYWYQQKSSQAPKLLFHYYDKDFNNEADTPDNFQSRRPNTSFCFLDIRSPGLGDTAMYLCATDRQLNTGELFFGEGSRLTVL.

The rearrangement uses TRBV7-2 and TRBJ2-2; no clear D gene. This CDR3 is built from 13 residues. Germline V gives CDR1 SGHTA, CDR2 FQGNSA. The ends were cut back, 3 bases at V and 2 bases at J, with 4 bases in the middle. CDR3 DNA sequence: TGTGCCAGCAGCTTCGGTAACACCGGGGAGCTGTTTTTT. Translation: CASSFGNTGELFF.

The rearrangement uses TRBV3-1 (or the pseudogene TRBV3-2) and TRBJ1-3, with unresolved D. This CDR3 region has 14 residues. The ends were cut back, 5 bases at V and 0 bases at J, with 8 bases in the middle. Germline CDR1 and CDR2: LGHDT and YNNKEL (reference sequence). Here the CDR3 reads CASSSPSSGNTIYF. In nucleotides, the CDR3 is TGTGCCAGCAGCTCTCCGAGCTCTGGAAACACCATATATTTT.

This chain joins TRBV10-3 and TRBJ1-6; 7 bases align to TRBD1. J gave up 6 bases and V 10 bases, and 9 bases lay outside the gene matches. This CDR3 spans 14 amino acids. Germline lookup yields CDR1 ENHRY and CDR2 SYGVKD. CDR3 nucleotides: TGTGCCAACGGTGGACAGGAGCGTAATTCACCCCTCCACTTT. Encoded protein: CANGGQERNSPLHF.

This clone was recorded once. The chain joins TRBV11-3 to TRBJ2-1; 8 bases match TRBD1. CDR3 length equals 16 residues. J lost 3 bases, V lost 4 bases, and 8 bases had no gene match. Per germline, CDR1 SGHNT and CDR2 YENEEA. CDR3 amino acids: CASSSETGEFYNEQFF. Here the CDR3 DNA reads TGTGCCAGCAGCTCCGAGACAGGGGAGTTCTACAATGAGCAGTTCTTC.

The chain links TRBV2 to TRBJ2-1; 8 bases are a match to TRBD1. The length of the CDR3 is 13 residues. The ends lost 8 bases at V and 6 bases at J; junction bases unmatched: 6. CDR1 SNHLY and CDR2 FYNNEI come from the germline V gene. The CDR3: CASWTGLGNEQFF. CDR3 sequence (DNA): TGTGCCAGCTGGACAGGGTTGGGCAATGAGCAGTTCTTC.

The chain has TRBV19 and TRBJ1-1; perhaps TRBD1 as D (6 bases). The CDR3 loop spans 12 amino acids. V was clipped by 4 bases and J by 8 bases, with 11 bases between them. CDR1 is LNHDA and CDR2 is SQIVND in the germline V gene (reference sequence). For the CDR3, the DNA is TGTGCCAGTAGTACCCCCGGGACAGAAGCTTTCTTT. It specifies CASSTPGTEAFF.

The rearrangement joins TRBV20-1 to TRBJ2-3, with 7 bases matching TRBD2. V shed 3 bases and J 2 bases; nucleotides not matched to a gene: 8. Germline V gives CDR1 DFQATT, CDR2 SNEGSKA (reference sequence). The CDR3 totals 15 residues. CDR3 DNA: TGCAGTGCTAGTGGGGACTACCAAAACACAGATACGCAGTATTTT. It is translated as CSASGDYQNTDTQYF.

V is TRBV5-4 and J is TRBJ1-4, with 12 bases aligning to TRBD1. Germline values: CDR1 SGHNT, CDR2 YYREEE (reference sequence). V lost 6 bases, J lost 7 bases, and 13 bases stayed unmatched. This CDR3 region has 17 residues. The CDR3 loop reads CASNAGQGAKSTEKLFF. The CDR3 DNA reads TGTGCCAGCAACGCGGGACAGGGGGCAAAATCAACTGAAAAACTGTTTTTT.

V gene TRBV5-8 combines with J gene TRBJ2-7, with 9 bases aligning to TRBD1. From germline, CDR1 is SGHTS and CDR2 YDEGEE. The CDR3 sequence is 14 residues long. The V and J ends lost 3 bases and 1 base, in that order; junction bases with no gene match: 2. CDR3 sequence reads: CASSWDRASYEQYF. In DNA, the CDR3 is TGTGCCAGCAGCTGGGACAGGGCATCCTACGAGCAGTACTTC.

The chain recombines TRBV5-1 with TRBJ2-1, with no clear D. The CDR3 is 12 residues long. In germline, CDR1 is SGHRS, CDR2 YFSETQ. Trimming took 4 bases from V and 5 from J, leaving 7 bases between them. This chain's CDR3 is CASSPSDNEQFF. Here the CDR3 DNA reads TGCGCCAGCAGCCCGTCGGACAATGAGCAGTTCTTC.

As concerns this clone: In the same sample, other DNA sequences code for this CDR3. The CDR3 DNA follows: TGTGCCAGCAGCCGTAGCACAGATACGCAGTATTTT. Residues: CASSRSTDTQYF. The rearrangement uses TRBV6-5 and TRBJ2-3; D is unresolved. This CDR3 is built from 12 residues. Trimming removed 6 bases at V and 0 bases at J, with 4 bases between. Germline assignment: CDR1 MNHEY and CDR2 SVGAGI.

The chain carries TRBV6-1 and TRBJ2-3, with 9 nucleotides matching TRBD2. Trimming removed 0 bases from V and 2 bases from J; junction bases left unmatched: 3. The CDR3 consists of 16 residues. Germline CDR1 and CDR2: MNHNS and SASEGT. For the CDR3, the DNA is TGTGCCAGCAGTGAAGCTAGCGGGGGCTACACAGATACGCAGTATTTT. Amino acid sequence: CASSEASGGYTDTQYF.